The rows below give T cell receptor beta chains drawn from one sample of a study of T cells in Graves' hyperthyroidism and ophthalmopathy. TCRdb used MiXCR to reprocess the multiplex PCR reads, holding one entry per CDR3 protein. The sample yields over 700,000 distinct CDR3 sequences, roughly 20% seen once. Material: blood. All receptors derive from a woman in her 50s with Graves' hyperthyroidism that later progressed to Graves' ophthalmopathy. Each CDR3 is given with its conserved first and last residue. The D gene is left open where the match is weak. Clone size, where shown, is once, few, many, or a class for clones that have expanded.

j_call clone_size v_call d_call cdr3_aa cdr3_nt
TRBJ1-3 NA TRBV3-1 NA CASSQEGVHGNTIYF TGTGCCAGCAGCCAAGAAGGGGTTCATGGAAACACCATATATTTT
TRBJ2-2 NA TRBV5-1 NA CAGRGELFF TGCGCCGGACGGGGGGAGCTGTTTTTT
TRBJ2-3 once TRBV20-1 TRBD2 CSARTSGDRTDTQYF TGCAGTGCTAGGACTAGCGGGGACCGCACAGATACGCAGTATTTT
TRBJ2-1 many TRBV3-1 TRBD2 CASIGGSGRSSYNEQFF TGTGCCAGCATAGGGGGTAGCGGGAGGAGCTCCTACAATGAGCAGTTCTTC
TRBJ1-1 many TRBV9 NA CASSVVLTPTEAFF TGTGCCAGCAGCGTAGTCCTGACGCCAACTGAAGCTTTCTTT
TRBJ1-1 many TRBV3-1 NA CASSHSQGEGWMNTEAFF TGTGCCAGCAGCCATTCGCAAGGGGAAGGTTGGATGAACACTGAAGCTTTCTTT
TRBJ2-5 few TRBV4-1 TRBD2 CASSQERGGVWETQYF TGCGCCAGCAGCCAAGAAAGGGGAGGGGTCTGGGAGACCCAGTACTTC
TRBJ1-5 few TRBV25-1 TRBD1 CASSPNRDSYSNQPQHF TGTGCCAGCAGCCCTAACCGGGACAGCTATAGCAATCAGCCCCAGCATTTT
TRBJ1-3 many TRBV3-1 NA CASSQDGFGNTIYF TGTGCCAGCAGCCAAGACGGGTTTGGAAACACCATATATTTT
TRBJ2-1 once TRBV9 TRBD1 CASSPYGTGAWEQCF TGTGCCAGCAGCCCCTACGGGACAGGGGCTTGGGAGCAGTGCTTC
TRBJ1-3 NA TRBV6-1 NA CASSEQGYGNTIYF TGTGCCAGCAGTGAACAGGGATATGGAAACACCATATATTTT
TRBJ2-1 many TRBV3-1 NA CASSQEYNEQFF TGTGCCAGCTCACAGGAGTACAATGAGCAGTTCTTC
TRBJ1-3 NA TRBV7-9 TRBD1 CASSLGGQNSGNTIYF TGTGCCAGCAGCTTAGGGGGACAGAACTCTGGAAACACCATATATTTT